Presented here are 4 T cell receptor beta chains from one specimen sequenced in a study of blood T cell repertoires in COVID-19. Assay used: immunoSEQ multiplex PCR; TCRdb lists only in-frame clones, some missing. The table records under 400,000 clones, around 87% of them present only once. The sample consisted of peripheral blood. All receptors come from a woman younger than 45 with COVID-19, enrolled during active disease.

The J gene is TRBJ2-7, the V gene TRBV5-1, with TRBD2 matching over 12 bases. The ends lost 4 bases at V and 6 bases at J; junction bases unmatched: 2. Germline CDR1 and CDR2: SGHRS and YFSETQ. The CDR3 is 13 residues long. This CDR3 is CASSPSGRGEQYF. CDR3 nucleotides: TGCGCCAGCAGCCCTAGCGGGAGGGGCGAGCAGTACTTC.

The V call is TRBV28, the J call TRBJ2-3, with 9 nucleotides matching TRBD2. The CDR3 loop spans 17 amino acids. After removal of 11 bases from V and 0 bases from J, the junction contained 15 bases not matched to a gene. Looked up from germline, CDR1 is MDHEN and CDR2 is SYDVKM. The CDR3 is CAGSGGPRGGSTDTQYF. CDR3 bases: TGTGCCGGAAGCGGGGGGCCCCGCGGCGGGAGCACAGATACGCAGTATTTT.

This clone was found once. J is TRBJ1-3 and V is TRBV7-2; unclear D gene. CDR3 length: 13 amino acids. V lost 7 bases and J lost 1, with 8 bases in between. Germline V lookup: CDR1 SGHTA, CDR2 FQGNSA. CDR3 DNA: TGTGCCAGCACCCGGACTTCTGGAAACACCATATATTTT. Encoded protein: CASTRTSGNTIYF.

This clone was found once. The J gene is TRBJ1-2, the V gene TRBV5-5, with D perhaps matching TRBD1 (5 bases). Germline V lookup: CDR1 SGHKS, CDR2 YYEKEE (reference sequence). This CDR3 contains 13 residues. Deletions cut 4 bases from V and 4 bases from J, with 11 bases between. DNA of the CDR3: TGTGCCAGCAGCCCGGACACGTTCTATGGCTACACCTTC. This encodes CASSPDTFYGYTF.